These 28 T cell receptor beta chains came from one sample sequenced in a study of blood T cell repertoires in COVID-19. Libraries were prepared by immunoSEQ multiplex PCR; TCRdb keeps only in-frame clonotypes and omits some of them. The profile shows a few hundred thousand clones, about 88% of them singletons. The sequenced sample was PBMCs or T cells enriched from blood (not recorded which). Receptors originate from a woman aged 40 to 49 who had recovered from COVID-19.

The gene calls are TRBV5-1 and TRBJ1-1, with 7 bases aligning to TRBD1. V was pared by 1 base and J by 1 base, with 4 bases of the junction left unmatched. Germline CDR1 reads SGHRS; CDR2 reads YFSETQ. CDR3 length: 15 amino acids. This CDR3 reads CASSLSPGGNTEAFF. The CDR3, as DNA: TGCGCCAGCAGCTTGTCCCCAGGGGGGAACACTGAAGCTTTCTTT.

The genes are TRBV12-3 or TRBV12-4 and TRBJ1-6; D unresolved. This CDR3 contains 13 residues. Trimming cost V 7 bases and J 0 bases, with 4 bases left between them. The CDR3 here is CASKLSYNSPLHF. Written as DNA, the CDR3 is TGTGCCAGCAAACTCTCCTATAATTCACCCCTCCACTTT.

This rearrangement joins TRBV6-4 to TRBJ1-1, with a tentative D call TRBD1 (6 bases). The V gene lost 4 bases and the J gene lost 8 bases, with 14 bases spanning the gap. The CDR3 has 13 residues. Germline CDR1 and CDR2: MRHNA and SNTAGT. This CDR3 is CASSVDRHSEAFF. The CDR3 DNA sequence: TGTGCCAGCAGTGTCGACAGGCACTCGGAAGCTTTCTTT.

In the case of this clone: Other DNA sequences from this sample encode an identical CDR3 as well. The genes are TRBV30 and TRBJ1-4, with a tentative D call TRBD1 (5 bases). Trimming cost V 0 bases and J 7 bases, with 6 bases left between them. The germline V gene has CDR1 GTSNPN and CDR2 SVGIG (reference sequence). The CDR3 length is 12 residues. CDR3 coding DNA: TGTGCCTGGAGTGTCCAGGGTGAAAAACTGTTTTTT. Amino acid sequence: CAWSVQGEKLFF.

The chain carries TRBV30 and TRBJ1-2; 7 bases fit TRBD1. CDR1 and CDR2 from the germline V gene are GTSNPN and SVGIG (reference sequence). The CDR3 runs to 13 residues. V shed 4 bases and J 4 bases; nucleotides not matched to a gene: 6. The CDR3 region is CAWTGDSSYGYTF. The CDR3 nucleotides are TGTGCCTGGACCGGGGACAGCTCCTATGGCTACACCTTC. The full variable domain, with the rest looked up from reference TRBV30 and TRBJ1-2, is SQTIHQWPATLVQPVGSPLSLECTVEGTSNPNLYWYRQAAGRGLQLLFYSVGIGQISSEVPQNLSASRPQDRQFILSSKKLLLSDSGFYLCAWTGDSSYGYTFGSGTRLTVV.

The rearrangement links TRBV11-2 to TRBJ1-2; no firm D call. Germline values: CDR1 SGHAT, CDR2 FQNNGV. V lost 4 bases, J lost 8 bases, and 14 bases lay in between. This CDR3 comprises 13 residues. The CDR3 sequence: CASSSPSREGYTF. The CDR3 DNA reads as TGTGCCAGCAGCTCCCCATCGAGGGAAGGCTACACCTTC.

The chain is built from TRBV5-1 and TRBJ1-1; no firm D call. Trimming stripped 0 bases from V and 1 base from J, with 7 bases between. Germline V lookup: CDR1 SGHRS, CDR2 YFSETQ. This CDR3 has 14 amino acids. CDR3 in DNA: TGCGCCAGCAGCTTGGGCAGTCCGAACACTGAAGCTTTCTTT. Translated, it gives CASSLGSPNTEAFF. The whole variable domain, filled in from reference TRBV5-1 and TRBJ1-1, reads KAGVTQTPRYLIKTRGQQVTLSCSPISGHRSVSWYQQTPGQGLQFLFEYFSETQRNKGNFPGRFSGRQFSNSRSEMNVSTLELGDSALYLCASSLGSPNTEAFFGQGTRLTVV.

The rearrangement uses TRBV27 and TRBJ1-1; 7 bases line up with TRBD1. The V gene end was trimmed by 2 bases and the J gene end by 5 bases; junction bases not matched to a gene: 8. The CDR3 totals 15 residues. Germline V lookup: CDR1 MNHEY, CDR2 SMNVEV (reference sequence). CDR3 protein: CASSLLQQGRTEAFF. CDR3 coding DNA: TGTGCCAGCAGTTTACTTCAACAGGGGAGGACTGAAGCTTTCTTT.

The chain uses TRBV24-1 and TRBJ2-2; 7 nucleotides align to TRBD1. V was pared by 8 bases and J by 6 bases, with 5 bases of the junction left unmatched. In germline, CDR1 is KGHDR, CDR2 SFDVKD. The CDR3 totals 13 residues. DNA of the CDR3: TGTGCCACCAAGGGGGCGGCCTCCGGGGAGCTGTTTTTT. Amino acids: CATKGAASGELFF.

The chain uses TRBV6-2 or TRBV6-3 and TRBJ2-2, with D possibly matching TRBD2 (6 bases). Germline CDR1 and CDR2: MNHEY and SVGEGT. Trimming took off 2 bases at V and 0 bases at J, with 13 bases between the two ends. This CDR3 is built from 17 residues. CDR3 sequence: CASSYEEGTANTGELFF. The CDR3 DNA follows: TGTGCCAGCAGTTACGAGGAGGGGACGGCGAACACCGGGGAGCTGTTTTTT.

This sequence joins TRBV23-1 and TRBJ2-7; D is possibly TRBD2 (6 bases). TRBV23-1 is flagged as an ORF with uncertain function. The CDR3 contains 15 residues. Trimming left V 11 bases short and J 2 bases short, with 22 bases between. The CDR3 sequence is CARGREPGRTYEQYF. DNA for the CDR3: TGCGCCCGCGGAAGAGAGCCTGGGAGGACCTACGAGCAGTACTTC.

The chain combines TRBV2 with TRBJ1-1; 7 bases are shared with TRBD1. Losses at the gene ends were 4 bases for V and 4 bases for J; bases not matched to a gene: 6. The CDR3 has 14 amino acids. Germline V gives CDR1 SNHLY, CDR2 FYNNEI. CDR3 amino acids: CASSVNRGGTEAFF. CDR3 in DNA: TGTGCCAGCAGTGTCAACAGGGGCGGCACTGAAGCTTTCTTT.

The rearrangement uses TRBV3-1 (or the pseudogene TRBV3-2) and TRBJ2-7; TRBD1 agrees at 9 bases. Germline CDR1 and CDR2: LGHDT and YNNKEL (reference sequence). The CDR3 is made up of 14 amino acids. With V trimmed by 7 bases and J by 4 bases, 8 bases remained unmatched. CDR3 DNA: TGTGCCAGCACACCGGGACAGGGTAAGTACGAGCAGTACTTC. Its translation is CASTPGQGKYEQYF.

The chain links TRBV7-9 to TRBJ1-1; TRBD1 might be the D (5 bases). CDR3 length: 12 amino acids. Per the germline V gene, CDR1 is SEHNR and CDR2 is FQNEAQ (reference sequence). Trimming pared 5 bases from V and 6 bases from J, leaving 10 bases between. This CDR3 reads CASSETDAEAFF. For the CDR3, the DNA is TGTGCCAGCAGCGAGACAGACGCTGAAGCTTTCTTT. Full variable domain (outside the CDR3, taken from reference TRBV7-9 and TRBJ1-1): DTGVSQNPRHKITKRGQNVTFRCDPISEHNRLYWYRQTLGQGPEFLTYFQNEAQLEKSRLLSDRFSAERPKGSFSTLEIQRTEQGDSAMYLCASSETDAEAFFGQGTRLTVV.

The chain couples TRBV5-1 to TRBJ1-6, with D perhaps TRBD1 (6 bases). This CDR3 is 17 amino acids long. Per germline, CDR1 SGHRS and CDR2 YFSETQ. Trimming took off 0 bases at V and 3 bases at J, with 13 bases between the two ends. CDR3 DNA: TGCGCCAGCAGCTTGGGGCCACCGGACAGCTATAATTCACCCCTCCACTTT. Amino acids: CASSLGPPDSYNSPLHF.

V gene TRBV28 combines with J gene TRBJ2-4; 8 nucleotides agree with TRBD1. The junction had 19 bases not matched to a gene; V was cut back by 6 bases and J by 0 bases. The CDR3 spans 20 residues. The germline CDR1 and CDR2 sequences are MDHEN and SYDVKM. The chain's CDR3 is CASRPRRGQVANPAKNIQYF. DNA for the CDR3: TGTGCCAGCAGGCCCCGGCGGGGACAGGTTGCAAACCCAGCCAAAAACATTCAGTACTTC.

This clone appeared once. V usage is TRBV5-1 and J usage is TRBJ2-5; TRBD2 aligns across 9 bases. Germline V CDR1 and CDR2: SGHRS, YFSETQ. This CDR3 contains 15 residues. J gave up 3 bases and V 1 base, and 4 bases lay outside the gene matches. For the CDR3, the DNA is TGCGCCAGCAGCTTGACCGGGACTAGCAAAGAGACCCAGTACTTC. Protein sequence: CASSLTGTSKETQYF.

This clone appeared once. The chain joins TRBV5-6 to TRBJ1-6; 7 nucleotides match TRBD1. J was trimmed by 7 bases and V by 5 bases; bases with no gene match: 6. The CDR3 has 14 residues. The V gene's germline CDR1 is SGHDT and CDR2 YYEEEE. DNA for the CDR3: TGTGCCAGCAGTAGGTGGGACAGCAATTCACCCCTCCACTTT. It codes for CASSRWDSNSPLHF.

This sequence joins TRBV6-5 and TRBJ1-2, with D hard to call. This CDR3 has 14 residues. Germline assignment: CDR1 MNHEY and CDR2 SVGAGI. V shed 9 bases and J shed 2 bases, with 16 bases lying between them. The CDR3 loop reads CASSQVRKNYGYTF. The CDR3 nucleotides read TGTGCCAGTAGTCAGGTCCGCAAAAACTATGGCTACACCTTC.

The gene calls are TRBV9 and TRBJ2-7; TRBD2 matches 7 bases. CDR1 is SGDLS, CDR2 YYNGEE, per germline. Trimming took 4 bases from V and 3 from J; bases not matched to a gene: 7. The CDR3 consists of 14 residues. CDR3 in DNA: TGTGCCAGCAGCCCCGGACTAGAGAGCTACGAGCAGTACTTC. This translates into CASSPGLESYEQYF.

The J gene is TRBJ1-6, the V gene TRBV5-4, with D unresolved. V was shortened by 3 bases and J by 3 bases, with 10 bases between the two germline ends. Per germline, CDR1 SGHNT and CDR2 YYREEE (reference sequence). CDR3 size: 15 residues. The CDR3 reads CASSSTGNYNSPLHF. In nucleotides, the CDR3 is TGTGCCAGCAGCTCCACCGGGAACTATAATTCACCCCTCCACTTT.

V usage is TRBV27 and J usage is TRBJ2-7; 8 bases line up with TRBD1. V lost 8 bases to trimming and J lost 2 bases; unmatched junction nucleotides: 14. CDR1 and CDR2 from the germline V gene are MNHEY and SMNVEV (reference sequence). The CDR3 runs to 16 residues. The DNA for the CDR3 is TGTGCCAGCCGCGAAATTCGGACAGGGTTAGCCTACGAGCAGTACTTC. Amino acid sequence: CASREIRTGLAYEQYF.

The chain carries TRBV11-2 and TRBJ2-5, with TRBD2 identical over 13 bases. Trimming cost V 4 bases and J 5 bases; bases outside gene matches: 7. CDR1 SGHAT and CDR2 FQNNGV come from the germline V gene. The CDR3 is made up of 16 amino acids. The CDR3: CASSSGTSGEGETQYF. The DNA of the CDR3 is TGTGCCAGCAGCTCCGGGACTAGCGGGGAGGGGGAGACCCAGTACTTC.

As concerns this clone: One end of the junction is discordant with germline, which a read error may explain. This chain joins TRBV7-9 and TRBJ2-7; tentative D call: TRBD1 (6 bases). Germline V gene sequence: CDR1 SEHNR, CDR2 FQNEAQ (reference sequence). The CDR3 totals 16 residues. CDR3 protein: CASSVARDTRFYEQYF. DNA of the CDR3: TGTGCCAGCAGCGTAGCCCGGGACACCCGCTTCTACGAGCAGTACTTC. The whole variable domain, remainder taken from reference TRBV7-9 and TRBJ2-7, is DTGVSQNPRHKITKRGQNVTFRCDPISEHNRLYWYRQTLGQGPEFLTYFQNEAQLEKSRLLSDRFSAERPKGSFSTLEIQRTEQGDSAMYLCASSVARDTRFYEQYFGPGTRLTVT.

The chain has TRBV5-4 and TRBJ1-1, with TRBD1 identical over 11 bases. The V and J ends lost 4 bases and 3 bases, in that order; junction bases with no gene match: 5. The germline gives CDR1 SGHNT, CDR2 YYREEE (reference sequence). CDR3 length: 15 amino acids. The CDR3 is CASSKGQGVYTEAFF. DNA of the CDR3: TGTGCCAGCAGCAAGGGACAGGGGGTGTACACTGAAGCTTTCTTT.

This chain joins TRBV27 and TRBJ1-5; 8 positions agree with TRBD1. CDR3 size: 16 residues. V dropped 6 bases and J dropped 0; count of bases not matched to a gene: 7. Germline V gene lookup returns CDR1 MNHEY and CDR2 SMNVEV (reference sequence). The CDR3 sequence is CASSTQGGGSNQPQHF. As DNA, the CDR3 is TGTGCCAGCAGCACACAGGGGGGGGGTAGCAATCAGCCCCAGCATTTT.

This chain joins TRBV24-1 and TRBJ2-2, with 7 nucleotides matching TRBD1. From germline, CDR1 is KGHDR and CDR2 SFDVKD. The CDR3 contains 16 residues. The V segment lost 4 bases and the J segment 2 bases; nucleotides outside the gene matches: 6. The CDR3 DNA reads as TGTGCCACCAGTGACTCCGGGACAGCCAACACCGGGGAGCTGTTTTTT. Its translation is CATSDSGTANTGELFF.

The chain links TRBV2 to TRBJ2-1; tentatively, D is TRBD2 (6 bases). The germline V and J ends were trimmed by 8 bases and 7 bases, with 15 bases remaining between them. Per germline, CDR1 SNHLY and CDR2 FYNNEI. The CDR3 has 13 residues. As DNA, the CDR3 is TGTGCCAGCGGGCTAGCGAGGATGAATGAGCAGTTCTTC. It specifies CASGLARMNEQFF.